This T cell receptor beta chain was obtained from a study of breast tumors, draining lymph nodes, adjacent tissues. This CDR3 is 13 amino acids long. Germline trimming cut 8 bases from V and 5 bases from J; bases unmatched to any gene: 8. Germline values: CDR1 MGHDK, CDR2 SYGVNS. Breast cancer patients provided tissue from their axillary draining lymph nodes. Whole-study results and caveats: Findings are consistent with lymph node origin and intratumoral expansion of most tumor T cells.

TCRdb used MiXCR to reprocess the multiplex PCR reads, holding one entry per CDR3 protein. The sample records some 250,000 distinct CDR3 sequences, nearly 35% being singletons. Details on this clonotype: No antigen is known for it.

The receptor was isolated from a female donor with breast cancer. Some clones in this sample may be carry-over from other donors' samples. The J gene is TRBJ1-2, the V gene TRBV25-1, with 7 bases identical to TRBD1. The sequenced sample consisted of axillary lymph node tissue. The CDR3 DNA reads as TGTGCCAGCTTAGCTCCGGGACAGTATGGCTACACCTTC. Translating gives CASLAPGQYGYTF.